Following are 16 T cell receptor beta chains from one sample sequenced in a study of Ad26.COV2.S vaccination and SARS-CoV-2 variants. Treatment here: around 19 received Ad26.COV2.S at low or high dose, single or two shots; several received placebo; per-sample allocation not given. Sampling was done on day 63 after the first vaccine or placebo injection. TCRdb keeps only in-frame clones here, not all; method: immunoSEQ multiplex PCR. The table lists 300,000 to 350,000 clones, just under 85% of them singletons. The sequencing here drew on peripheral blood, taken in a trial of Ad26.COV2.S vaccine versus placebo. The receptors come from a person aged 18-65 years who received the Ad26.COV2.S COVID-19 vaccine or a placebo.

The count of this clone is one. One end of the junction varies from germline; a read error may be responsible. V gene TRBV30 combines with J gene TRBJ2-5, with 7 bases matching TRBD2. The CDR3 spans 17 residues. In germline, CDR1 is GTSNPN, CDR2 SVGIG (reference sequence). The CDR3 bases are TGTGCCTGGAGTCGAGGTAGGGTGGGAGGGGTCCGAGAGCCCCAGTACTTC. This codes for CAWSRGRVGGVREPQYF.

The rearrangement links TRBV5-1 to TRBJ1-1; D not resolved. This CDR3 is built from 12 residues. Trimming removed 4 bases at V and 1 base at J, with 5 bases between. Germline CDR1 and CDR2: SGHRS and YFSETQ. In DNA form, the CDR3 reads TGCGCCAGCAGCGAACCGAACACTGAAGCTTTCTTT. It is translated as CASSEPNTEAFF.

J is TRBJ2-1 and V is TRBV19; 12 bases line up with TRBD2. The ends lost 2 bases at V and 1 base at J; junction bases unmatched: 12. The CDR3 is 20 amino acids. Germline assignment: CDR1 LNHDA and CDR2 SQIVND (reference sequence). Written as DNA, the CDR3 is TGTGCCAGTAGTATAACCTCGCTAGCGGGGGGGCTTTCTTCCTACAATGAGCAGTTCTTC. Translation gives CASSITSLAGGLSSYNEQFF.

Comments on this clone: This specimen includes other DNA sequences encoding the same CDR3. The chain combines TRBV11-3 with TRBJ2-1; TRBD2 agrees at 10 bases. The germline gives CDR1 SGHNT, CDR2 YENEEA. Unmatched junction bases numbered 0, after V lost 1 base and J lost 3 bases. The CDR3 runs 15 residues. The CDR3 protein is CASSLGTSGYNEQFF. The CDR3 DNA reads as TGTGCCAGCAGCTTAGGGACTAGCGGCTACAATGAGCAGTTCTTC.

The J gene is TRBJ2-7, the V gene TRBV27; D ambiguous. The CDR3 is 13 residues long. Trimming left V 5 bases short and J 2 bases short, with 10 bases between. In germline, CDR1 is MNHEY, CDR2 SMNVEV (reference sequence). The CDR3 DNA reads TGTGCCAGCAGTCTGACACAGACCTACGAGCAGTACTTC. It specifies CASSLTQTYEQYF.

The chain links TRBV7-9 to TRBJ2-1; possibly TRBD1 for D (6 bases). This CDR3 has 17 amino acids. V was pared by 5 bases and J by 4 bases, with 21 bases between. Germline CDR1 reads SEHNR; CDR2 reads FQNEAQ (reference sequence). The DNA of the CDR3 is TGTGCCAGCAGCGGTACTGGGACATTTTGGCCTTACAATGAGCAGTTCTTC. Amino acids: CASSGTGTFWPYNEQFF.

The CDR3 coding sequence is TGTGCCAGCAGTTACGGGACACGGATTAGCTCCTATAATTCACCCCTCCACTTT. Translation: CASSYGTRISSYNSPLHF. The rearrangement uses TRBV7-9 and TRBJ1-6; possibly TRBD1 for D (6 bases). CDR1 and CDR2 (germline): SEHNR, FQNEAQ (reference sequence). The V end lost 6 bases, the J end lost 0 bases, and 18 bases lay between the germline ends. The CDR3 totals 18 residues. The complete variable domain, with remaining parts taken from reference TRBV7-9 and TRBJ1-6, reads DTGVSQNPRHKITKRGQNVTFRCDPISEHNRLYWYRQTLGQGPEFLTYFQNEAQLEKSRLLSDRFSAERPKGSFSTLEIQRTEQGDSAMYLCASSYGTRISSYNSPLHFGNGTRLTVT.

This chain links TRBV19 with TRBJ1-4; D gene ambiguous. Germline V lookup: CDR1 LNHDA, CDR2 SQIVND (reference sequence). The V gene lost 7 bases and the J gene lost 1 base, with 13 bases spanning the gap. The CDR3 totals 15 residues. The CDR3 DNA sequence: TGTGCCAGTACGGTTAACAGCCTAACTAATGAAAAACTGTTTTTT. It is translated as CASTVNSLTNEKLFF.

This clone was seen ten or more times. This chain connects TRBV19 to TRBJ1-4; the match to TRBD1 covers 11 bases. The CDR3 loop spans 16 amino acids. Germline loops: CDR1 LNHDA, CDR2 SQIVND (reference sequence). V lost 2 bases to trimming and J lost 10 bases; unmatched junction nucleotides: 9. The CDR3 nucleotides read TGTGCCAGTAGTATATCCCGGACAGGGGGCGCCGGAAAACTGTTTTTT. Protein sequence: CASSISRTGGAGKLFF.

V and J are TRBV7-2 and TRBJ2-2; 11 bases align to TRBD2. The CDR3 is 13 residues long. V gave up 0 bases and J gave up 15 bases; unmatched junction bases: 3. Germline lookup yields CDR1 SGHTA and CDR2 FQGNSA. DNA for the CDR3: TGTGCCAGCAGCTTAGCAACTAGCGGGGGCGTGTTTTTT. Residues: CASSLATSGGVFF. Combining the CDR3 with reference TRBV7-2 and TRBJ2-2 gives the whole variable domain GAGVSQSPSNKVTEKGKDVELRCDPISGHTALYWYRQSLGQGLEFLIYFQGNSAPDKSGLPSDRFSAERTGGSVSTLTIQRTQQEDSAVYLCASSLATSGGVFFGEGSRLTVL.

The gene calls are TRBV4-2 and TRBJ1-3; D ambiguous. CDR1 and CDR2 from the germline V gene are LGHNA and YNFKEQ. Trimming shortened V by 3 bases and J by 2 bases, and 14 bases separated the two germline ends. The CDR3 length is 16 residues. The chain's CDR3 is CASSHRTDTPGNTIYF. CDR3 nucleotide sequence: TGTGCCAGCAGCCACCGGACTGACACTCCTGGAAACACCATATATTTT.

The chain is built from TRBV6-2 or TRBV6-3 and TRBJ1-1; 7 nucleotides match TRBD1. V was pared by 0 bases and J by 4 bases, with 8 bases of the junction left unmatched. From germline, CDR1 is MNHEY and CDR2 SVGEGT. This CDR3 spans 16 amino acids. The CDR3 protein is CASSYSARGIGTEAFF. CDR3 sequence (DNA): TGTGCCAGCAGTTACTCGGCCAGGGGGATAGGCACTGAAGCTTTCTTT.

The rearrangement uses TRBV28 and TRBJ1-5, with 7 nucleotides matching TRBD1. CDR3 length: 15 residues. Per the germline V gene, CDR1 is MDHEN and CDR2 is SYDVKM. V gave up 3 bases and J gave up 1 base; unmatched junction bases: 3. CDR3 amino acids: CASSFTGESNQPQHF. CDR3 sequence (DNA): TGTGCCAGCAGTTTCACAGGGGAGAGCAATCAGCCCCAGCATTTT. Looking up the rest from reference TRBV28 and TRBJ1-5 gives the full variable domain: DVKVTQSSRYLVKRTGEKVFLECVQDMDHENMFWYRQDPGLGLRLIYFSYDVKMKEKGDIPEGYSVSREKKERFSLILESASTNQTSMYLCASSFTGESNQPQHFGDGTRLSIL.

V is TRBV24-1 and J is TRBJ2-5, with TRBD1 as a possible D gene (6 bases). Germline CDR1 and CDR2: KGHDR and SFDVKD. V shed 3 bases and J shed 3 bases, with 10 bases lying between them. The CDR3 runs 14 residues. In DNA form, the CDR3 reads TGTGCCACCAGTGATACCCGGACAGAAGAGACCCAGTACTTC. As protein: CATSDTRTEETQYF.

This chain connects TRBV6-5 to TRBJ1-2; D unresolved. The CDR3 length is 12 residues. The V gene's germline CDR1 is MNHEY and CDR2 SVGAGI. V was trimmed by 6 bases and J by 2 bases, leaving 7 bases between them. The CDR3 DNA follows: TGTGCCAGCAGACAGACAAACTATGGCTACACCTTC. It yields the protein CASRQTNYGYTF.

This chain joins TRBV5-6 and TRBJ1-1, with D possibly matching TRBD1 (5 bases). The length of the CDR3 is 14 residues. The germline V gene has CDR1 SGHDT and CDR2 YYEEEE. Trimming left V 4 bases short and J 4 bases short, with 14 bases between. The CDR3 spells CASSRPGGITEAFF. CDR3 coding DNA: TGTGCCAGCAGCCGTCCGGGGGGAATCACTGAAGCTTTCTTT.